This record concerns one T cell receptor beta chain sequence. Its target is not known. MiXCR, applied by TCRdb to the reads, yields one record per CDR3 protein. The sample consists of 830,000 or so distinct CDR3 sequences, approximately 32% of them appearing once. Trimming removed 2 bases from V and 5 bases from J, with 9 bases in between. The CDR3 contains 14 residues. Germline assignment: CDR1 MNHEY and CDR2 SVGEGT. This sample was included in a study of T cell repertoires in cytomegalovirus infection. The source is a human donor in good health (CMV status not recorded). Some clones in this sample may be carry-over from other donors' samples. Here the sequenced sample was cultured CD8+ T cells from PBMCs, taken from culture after CMV antigen stimulation. The chain combines TRBV6-2 or TRBV6-3 with TRBJ2-2; tentative D call: TRBD1 (5 bases). The CDR3, as DNA: TGTGCCAGCAGTTACCCCCAGGGAACCGGGGAGCTGTTTTTT. It codes for CASSYPQGTGELFF.